The entry that follows covers one TCR beta chain sequence. The sample is drawn from a study of Ad26.COV2.S vaccination and SARS-CoV-2 variants. Study summary: Vaccine-arm donor from the placebo-controlled COV1001 Ad26.COV2.S trial. Dosing was one shot or two shots 56 days apart.

Some clones are missing from TCRdb's copy, which holds only in-frame ones; the method was immunoSEQ multiplex PCR. The repertoire holds 380,000 or so clones, roughly 85% seen once, with 7.4% in the top ten. The treatment here: 15 to 20 received Ad26.COV2.S at low or high dose, single or two shots; five or six received placebo; per-sample allocation not given. Collection of samples fell on day 63 after the first vaccine or placebo injection. It was an adult aged 18-55 years in Boston who was the donor. The starting material was peripheral blood, obtained in a trial of Ad26.COV2.S vaccine versus placebo. This TCR was sampled from a person aged 18-65 years who received the Ad26.COV2.S COVID-19 vaccine or a placebo.

The CDR3: CASSQEKTSGQETQYF. CDR3 nucleotide sequence: TGTGCCAGCAGCCAAGAGAAGACTAGCGGCCAAGAGACCCAGTACTTC. The rearrangement joins TRBV4-2 to TRBJ2-5; 9 bases fit TRBD2. The CDR3 runs 16 residues. V was pared by 0 bases and J by 1 base, with 3 bases of the junction left unmatched. The germline V gene encodes CDR1 LGHNA and CDR2 YNFKEQ.